This T cell receptor (beta chain) was found in a study of beta chain bispecific antibodies for T cell cancers. Via MiXCR, TCRdb re-called the 5' RACE reads, giving one row per CDR3 protein. The sample holds around 19,000 distinct CDR3 sequences; 2% to 2.5% are singletons and the top ten take about 4.9%. Findings of the study overall: Versus anti-CD19, anti-TRBV12 exposure cut the TRBV12-3 share of TRBV signal by more than 98%. The leukemia cells, rather than normal T cells, gave most of the targeted TRBV signal.

This CDR3 comprises 16 residues. Germline V gene data show CDR1 as SEHNR and CDR2 as FQNEAQ (reference sequence). This clonotype was found a few times. Its target is not known. Compared with germline, one end of the junction differs, possibly owing to a read error. Blood mononuclear cells were expanded for around three days using either OKT3 anti-CD3 antibody or CD3/CD28 beads. The sequencing used healthy donor T cells cultured with leukemia cells, collected from a culture containing a bispecific antibody targeting TCR Vbeta12. This TCR was recovered from a human donor in good health. Some clones in this sample may be carry-over from other donors' samples. This chain links TRBV7-9 with TRBJ1-2; D ambiguous. CDR3 sequence reads: CASTGVRVRNNYGCTF. The CDR3 nucleotides read TGTGCCAGCACCGGTGTAAGGGTTCGAAATAACTATGGCTGCACCTTC.